Listed below are T cell receptor beta chains from one sample, sequenced in a study of T cells after yellow fever vaccination. TCRdb reprocessed the 5' RACE reads with MiXCR, giving one entry per CDR3 protein. Altogether 300,000 to 350,000 distinct CDR3 sequences are present, approximately 4.5% being singletons, with the ten largest covering approximately 19%. Sequenced here: PBMCs, sampled 15 days after the yellow fever booster vaccination. These receptors originate from a man between 18 and 29 years old who received the YFV17D yellow fever vaccine. Both conserved end residues are part of each CDR3. The D gene is left open where the match is weak. Expanded clones are given a class, and other clones once, few, many or no size at all.

>TRBJ2-7|.|many|TRBV10-1
CASSEDYEQYF
TGCGCCAGCAGTGAGGACTACGAGCAGTACTTC
>TRBJ2-2|.|.|TRBV9
CASSVVFGPGELFF
TGTGCCAGCAGCGTAGTTTTTGGTCCCGGGGAGCTGTTTTTT
>TRBJ2-7|.|few|TRBV4-2
CASRGIASYEQYF
TGTGCCAGCAGAGGGATTGCGTCCTACGAGCAGTACTTC
>TRBJ1-2|.|few|TRBV5-4
CASSAERGSLYGYTF
TGTGCCAGCAGCGCCGAGCGGGGCAGTCTCTATGGCTACACCTTC
>TRBJ2-5|TRBD2|few|TRBV20-1
CSARLAGNQETQYF
TGCAGTGCTAGACTAGCGGGGAACCAAGAGACCCAGTACTTC
>TRBJ1-2|.|many|TRBV29-1
CSVGDGYTF
TGCAGCGTGGGTGATGGCTACACCTTC
>TRBJ2-3|TRBD2|few|TRBV5-6
CASSFAGRGATDTQYF
TGTGCCAGCAGCTTCGCGGGGCGGGGGGCCACAGATACGCAGTATTTT
>TRBJ1-5|.|few|TRBV6-4
CASSDLVWAHSENQPQHF
TGTGCCAGCAGTGACCTCGTATGGGCTCACTCCGAGAATCAGCCCCAGCATTTT
>TRBJ1-1|.|many|TRBV7-9
CASSWGWDTEAFF
TGTGCCAGCAGCTGGGGGTGGGACACTGAAGCTTTCTTT
>TRBJ1-1|.|few|TRBV5-1
CASSPGGGNTEAFF
TGCGCCAGCAGCCCAGGAGGGGGGAACACTGAAGCTTTCTTT
>TRBJ2-7|.|many|TRBV6-5
CASSYRGQGTYEQYF
TGTGCCAGCAGTTACCGGGGCCAGGGTACCTACGAGCAGTACTTC
>TRBJ1-1|.|many|TRBV12-3/TRBV12-4
CASSFAAAQAFF
TGTGCCAGCAGTTTCGCGGCAGCCCAAGCTTTCTTT
>TRBJ2-5|TRBD1|few|TRBV7-9
CASSSGQGLLFETQYF
TGTGCCAGCAGCTCCGGACAGGGCCTTTTGTTTGAGACCCAGTACTTC
>TRBJ2-5|TRBD2|many|TRBV4-1
CASSQETSGQETQYF
TGCGCCAGCAGCCAAGAGACTAGCGGCCAAGAGACCCAGTACTTC
>TRBJ1-4|.|.|TRBV4-1
CASSQDPGGRGVGEKLFF
TGCGCCAGCAGCCAAGACCCCGGGGGGAGGGGTGTTGGTGAAAAACTGTTTTTT
>TRBJ2-2|.|.|TRBV7-6
CASSPWGGANTGELFF
TGTGCCAGCAGCCCCTGGGGCGGTGCGAACACCGGGGAGCTGTTTTTT
>TRBJ1-2|TRBD1|many|TRBV6-1
CASSRDSIYGYTF
TGTGCCAGCAGTCGGGACAGTATCTATGGCTACACCTTC
>TRBJ2-5|TRBD1|many|TRBV4-2
CASSQPTTGVETQYF
TGTGCCAGCAGCCAACCTACGACAGGGGTCGAGACCCAGTACTTC